One sample yielded the 17 T cell receptor beta chains listed below, sequenced in a study of OX40 agonist ivuxolimab in advanced cancers. Data came from immunoSEQ multiplex PCR; TCRdb stores just in-frame clones and leaves some out. This table has about 48,000 clones, about nine tenths appearing once. The sequences come from CD4+ or CD8+ T cells sorted from blood, collected in a trial of the OX40 agonist ivuxolimab. The receptors originated from an adult with an advanced solid tumor such as melanoma, head and neck, liver or kidney cancer.

This chain joins TRBV5-5 and TRBJ2-1, with no clear D. There are 11 residues in the CDR3. Between the trimmed V and J ends, which lost 4 bases and 10 bases, there was a span of 9 bases. Per the germline V gene, CDR1 is SGHKS and CDR2 is YYEKEE (reference sequence). CDR3 in DNA: TGTGCCAGCAGCCTGAGTTACGAGCAGTTCTTC. As protein: CASSLSYEQFF.

V gene TRBV28 combines with J gene TRBJ2-1; 10 bases line up with TRBD2. CDR3 length equals 16 residues. V shed 2 bases and J 5 bases; nucleotides not matched to a gene: 6. CDR1 is MDHEN and CDR2 is SYDVKM in the germline V gene. CDR3 coding DNA: TGTGCCAGCAGTTTACGTTTTAGCGGGGGGAACAATGAGCAGTTCTTC. Translation gives CASSLRFSGGNNEQFF. Together with reference TRBV28 and TRBJ2-1, the CDR3 gives the full variable domain: DVKVTQSSRYLVKRTGEKVFLECVQDMDHENMFWYRQDPGLGLRLIYFSYDVKMKEKGDIPEGYSVSREKKERFSLILESASTNQTSMYLCASSLRFSGGNNEQFFGPGTRLTVL.

This chain links TRBV6-1 with TRBJ2-3, with 8 bases that match TRBD1. The CDR3 loop spans 18 amino acids. V lost 5 bases, J lost 1 base, and 14 bases stayed unmatched. CDR1 is MNHNS and CDR2 is SASEGT in the germline V gene. CDR3 loop: CASSKGQGSGKRTDTQYF. The CDR3 DNA reads as TGTGCCAGCAGTAAAGGACAGGGTTCTGGAAAGCGCACAGATACGCAGTATTTT.

The chain employs TRBV18 and TRBJ1-5; D is unresolved. The V and J ends lost 2 bases and 0 bases respectively, with 5 bases between them. Germline CDR1 reads KGHSH; CDR2 reads LQKENI. This CDR3 region has 14 residues. This CDR3 is CASSPVDSNQPQHF. The CDR3 DNA reads TGTGCCAGCTCACCAGTGGATAGCAATCAGCCCCAGCATTTT.

The rearrangement links TRBV11-2 to TRBJ2-3; D perhaps matches TRBD2 (6 bases). This CDR3 region has 17 residues. Trimming took off 1 base at V and 4 bases at J, with 18 bases between the two ends. The germline V gene has CDR1 SGHAT and CDR2 FQNNGV. In DNA, the CDR3 is TGTGCCAGCAGCTTAGCTGTTTTGAGCGGGCGGCCAGATACGCAGTATTTT. This codes for CASSLAVLSGRPDTQYF.

Only one count was recorded for this clone. The chain carries TRBV2 and TRBJ1-5; tentative D call: TRBD1 (5 bases). This CDR3 contains 15 residues. Per germline, CDR1 SNHLY and CDR2 FYNNEI. V dropped 6 bases and J dropped 2 bases, with 14 bases sitting between them. The CDR3 DNA sequence: TGTGCCAGCAGCAGCAGGGAAGGTGGCAATCAGCCCCAGCATTTT. Protein sequence: CASSSREGGNQPQHF.

This chain links TRBV7-8 with TRBJ1-1; the D gene is possibly TRBD1 (6 bases). There are 16 residues in the CDR3. Trimming left V 3 bases short and J 0 bases short, with 14 bases between. The V gene's germline CDR1 is SGHVS and CDR2 FQNEAQ. The CDR3: CASSFTRGGMNTEAFF. The CDR3 bases are TGTGCCAGCAGCTTTACAAGGGGGGGCATGAACACTGAAGCTTTCTTT.

V is TRBV5-1 and J is TRBJ1-1; D uncertain. Germline values: CDR1 SGHRS, CDR2 YFSETQ. Trimming stripped 0 bases from V and 8 bases from J, with 5 bases between. This CDR3 is 11 amino acids long. CDR3 nucleotide sequence: TGCGCCAGCAGCTTGGGAGGGGAAGCTTTCTTT. It yields the protein CASSLGGEAFF. The full variable domain, with the rest looked up from reference TRBV5-1 and TRBJ1-1, is KAGVTQTPRYLIKTRGQQVTLSCSPISGHRSVSWYQQTPGQGLQFLFEYFSETQRNKGNFPGRFSGRQFSNSRSEMNVSTLELGDSALYLCASSLGGEAFFGQGTRLTVV.

This clone was recorded once. The rearrangement joins TRBV5-1 to TRBJ1-5, with TRBD1 as a possible D gene (6 bases). The germline V gene has CDR1 SGHRS and CDR2 YFSETQ. Trimming took 0 bases from V and 7 from J, leaving 14 bases between them. This CDR3 is 15 amino acids long. CDR3 sequence: CASSLDPGEGQPQHF. The CDR3 DNA is TGCGCCAGCAGCTTGGATCCAGGGGAGGGACAGCCCCAGCATTTT.

V usage is TRBV4-1 and J usage is TRBJ1-1, with no clear D. Trimming removed 0 bases from V and 7 bases from J, with 12 bases in between. Germline V gene data show CDR1 as MGHRA and CDR2 as YSYEKL. This CDR3 comprises 14 residues. The CDR3 nucleotides are TGCGCCAGCAGCCAAGATCTCCTAAATTATGAAGCTTTCTTT. It codes for CASSQDLLNYEAFF.

The CDR3 sequence: CASSLYPGSQPQHF. The DNA for the CDR3 is TGTGCCAGCAGTTTATACCCGGGATCTCAGCCCCAGCATTTT. The chain joins TRBV27 to TRBJ1-5; no clear D gene. V shed 1 base and J shed 6 bases, with 10 bases lying between them. The CDR3 covers 14 residues. Germline CDR1 and CDR2: MNHEY and SMNVEV (reference sequence).

This clone was picked up one time. The chain is built from TRBV19 and TRBJ1-2, with TRBD1 matching 9 bases. V was clipped by 4 bases and J by 4 bases; unmatched bases: 7. Germline loops: CDR1 LNHDA, CDR2 SQIVND (reference sequence). The CDR3 consists of 15 residues. The CDR3: CASSTTGGGGYGYTF. The CDR3 nucleotides are TGTGCCAGTAGTACAACAGGGGGCGGTGGCTATGGCTACACCTTC.

The rearrangement joins TRBV27 to TRBJ1-2, with D perhaps matching TRBD1 (5 bases). The V end was cut by 4 bases, the J end by 1 base, with 7 bases between. Germline V gene lookup returns CDR1 MNHEY and CDR2 SMNVEV (reference sequence). This CDR3 comprises 13 residues. The CDR3 region is CASSYGGNYGYTF. CDR3 nucleotide sequence: TGTGCCAGCAGTTATGGGGGTAACTATGGCTACACCTTC.

In DNA form, the CDR3 reads TGTGCCAGCAGTGAAGGGTATTGGATGGACTACGAGCAGTACGTC. Protein: CASSEGYWMDYEQYV. This chain links TRBV6-1 with TRBJ2-7; D unclear. The V end lost 1 base, the J end lost 3 bases, and 13 bases lay between the germline ends. This CDR3 spans 15 amino acids. Germline V gene sequence: CDR1 MNHNS, CDR2 SASEGT.

V usage is TRBV5-6 and J usage is TRBJ2-2, with D unresolved. CDR3 length: 13 residues. V was pared by 4 bases and J by 5 bases, with 9 bases between. CDR1 SGHDT and CDR2 YYEEEE come from the germline V gene. CDR3 DNA: TGTGCCAGCAGCCCCTGGCAAACCGGGGAGCTGTTTTTT. It translates to CASSPWQTGELFF.

This clone was observed a few times. This chain uses TRBV5-5 with TRBJ1-1, with TRBD1 matching 7 bases. Per the germline V gene, CDR1 is SGHKS and CDR2 is YYEKEE (reference sequence). The CDR3 consists of 14 residues. The V and J ends lost 2 bases and 5 bases, in that order; junction bases with no gene match: 6. Here the CDR3 DNA reads TGTGCCAGCAGCTTTATACAGGGGCGTACTGAAGCTTTCTTT. Translation gives CASSFIQGRTEAFF.

This chain connects TRBV5-1 to TRBJ2-2; 10 nucleotides align to TRBD2. The V gene end was trimmed by 2 bases and the J gene end by 7 bases; junction bases not matched to a gene: 11. The CDR3 consists of 17 residues. Germline V gives CDR1 SGHRS, CDR2 YFSETQ. In DNA form, the CDR3 reads TGCGCCAGCAGCTTAACACTAGCGGGGATGGTCGGCGGGGAGCTGTTTTTT. Its protein product is CASSLTLAGMVGGELFF. Supplemented by reference TRBV5-1 and TRBJ2-2, the full variable domain reads KAGVTQTPRYLIKTRGQQVTLSCSPISGHRSVSWYQQTPGQGLQFLFEYFSETQRNKGNFPGRFSGRQFSNSRSEMNVSTLELGDSALYLCASSLTLAGMVGGELFFGEGSRLTVL.